This TCR beta chain was identified during a study of T cells in Graves' hyperthyroidism and ophthalmopathy. Findings and limits, study-wide: Ophthalmopathy prediction by the model preceded onset by a median 6.5 months.

It was RNA transcripts that yielded the amplified TCR beta CDR3 regions. The study used the HTBI primer set for a first-round RT-PCR of the TCR CDR3. In TCRdb, the multiplex PCR reads were re-called with MiXCR into one record per CDR3 protein. The table lists 300,000 to 450,000 distinct CDR3 sequences, roughly 15% of them singletons. V was pared by 3 bases and J by 2 bases, with 8 bases between. The CDR3 extends over 13 amino acids. From germline, CDR1 is DFQATT and CDR2 SNEGSKA (reference sequence). This clonotype was observed at least ten times. Its target is not known. The source is a woman in her 30s with Graves' ophthalmopathy. The chain combines TRBV20-1 with TRBJ1-5, with unresolved D. Sequencing was performed on blood. DNA of the CDR3: TGCAGTGCTAGGGAGGGAGGCAATCAGCCCCAGCATTTT. Translated: CSAREGGNQPQHF.